This T cell receptor (beta chain) was recorded in a study of T cell responses to AZD1222 COVID-19 vaccine (dated by TCRdb to the early 2020s). A note on the overall study: AZD1222 recipients given second doses at about 4 weeks or at about 12 weeks were pooled, since spike-specific TCR depth and breadth were not found to differ between the two schedules. TCR sequencing covered roughly 230 trial participants: around 210 given two doses of AZD1222 and around 26 given two doses of MenACWY control vaccine. Trial participants were enrolled into age subgroups of 18-55, 56-69 and 70-plus years, which contained around 150, 28 and 57 TCR-sequenced participants, respectively. General findings and caveats noted by the study authors: The 56-69-year group was small, and its depth increase did not reach significance, likely because of low power. Reportedly, almost half of the unique spike-specific TCRs recognized epitopes lying outside the regions that are mutated in the B.1.351 and B.1.1.7 variants. Participants were mostly white British, with more females than males. The authors suggested clonal diversity may have been underestimated. After two AZD1222 doses, spike-specific TCR breadth and depth were significantly higher than at day 0 and than in MenACWY recipients. Because no day 14 peak-response samples were available, the repertoires could be characterized only after the peak T cell response. The vaccine-associated CD4 TCRs covered the entire spike protein, and the dominant responses fell in regions 160-218 and 743-854. Conclusions about previously exposed vaccinees were limited because only a handful of AZD1222 recipients were SARS-CoV-2 seropositive at baseline.

A word on this clone: The specificity of this receptor is unknown. Base qualities are not at hand, and no much larger clone is one base apart.

The CDR3 regions of human TCRbeta chains were analyzed by immunosequencing. On the study's bioinformatics: Repertoire TCRs were matched against a reference library of SARS-CoV-2-specific TCRs generated with the MIRA antigen-specificity platform. Breadth was defined as the fraction of unique TCRs that were SARS-CoV-2-associated. Depth was defined as the fraction of total T cells that were SARS-CoV-2-associated. Using the MIRA data, each spike-specific TCR was assigned both to the spike region to which the TCR was reactive and to a CD4 or CD8 class. Log10-transformed breadth and depth values were compared by one-way ANOVA with Sidak's multiple comparisons tests. The immuneACCESS repertoire file appears here via TCRdb, limited to in-frame rearrangements. These files lack a portion of the clones; in checked studies, under half of the deficit traces to unresolved V genes, and the cause of the others is not known. From that table come the V and J calls and clone size; the DNA was used to work out D and trimming. For this sample there are around 76,000 clones; 80% to 90% appear just once. The ten biggest clones cover around 13% of the sample.

The time point label corresponds to: baseline before first vaccination. Samples from vaccinated people were obtained from the UK trials COV001 and COV002, which included a single-blind randomized controlled phase 2/3 trial of AZD1222 (ChAdOx1 nCoV-19) in healthy adults. For TCRbeta chain sequencing, PBMC samples from trial participants were taken at day 0 and at day 28 after the second dose. Reading the germline V gene (reference sequence) gives CDR1 WNHNN and CDR2 SYGVQD. V drops 4 bases and J drops 5 bases, leaving 9 bases in between. Spanning cysteine to phenylalanine, the CDR3 consists of 14 amino acids. Only the CDR3 DNA stays, 42 bases, in frame from base 1.

The clonotype comes from an adult in good health. The sequence joins TRBV10-1 to TRBJ1-6; no D segment can be confidently identified. This specimen consisted of peripheral blood, obtained on day 0 of AZD1222 vaccination. The bases are TGCGCCAGCAGTGTAGGTACAGATAATTCACCCCTCCACTTT. This gives the protein CASSVGTDNSPLHF.